What follows describes a single T cell receptor beta chain. These data originate in a study of blood T cell repertoires in COVID-19. Study-level information: PBMCs, B-cell-depleted T cells, or T cells provided the cDNA or gDNA that made up the material.

TCRdb's copy holds only in-frame clones and misses some; the assay was immunoSEQ multiplex PCR. The sample holds about 260,000 clones, approximately 82% seen once. The specimen was peripheral blood. The clonotype originates from a woman of 80 years or more with acute or convalescent COVID-19.

CDR3 nucleotide sequence: TGCGCCAGCAGCTTACAACCCGACAGGGTAAATTCACCCCTCCACTTT. Amino acids: CASSLQPDRVNSPLHF. The genes are TRBV5-1 and TRBJ1-6, with 7 bases that match TRBD1. CDR3 length equals 16 residues. Looked up from germline, CDR1 is SGHRS and CDR2 is YFSETQ. V lost 2 bases to trimming and J lost 7 bases; unmatched junction nucleotides: 9. The whole variable domain, remainder taken from reference TRBV5-1 and TRBJ1-6, is KAGVTQTPRYLIKTRGQQVTLSCSPISGHRSVSWYQQTPGQGLQFLFEYFSETQRNKGNFPGRFSGRQFSNSRSEMNVSTLELGDSALYLCASSLQPDRVNSPLHFGNGTRLTVT.